Listed below are T cell receptor beta chains from one sample, sequenced in a study of T cells expressing NK-cell markers. Each CDR3 protein gets one entry in TCRdb, which reprocessed the 5' RACE reads and gives no DNA. The data show around 180,000 distinct CDR3 sequences, and the top ten clones hold around 21%. The specimen sequenced was blood T cells: a sorted CD56 or NKG2C T cell subset, CD4+ or CD8+ T cells, or bulk PBMC T cells (not recorded which). These receptors were collected from a man aged 18-69 years in good health. CDR3s include the opening cysteine and the closing phenylalanine or tryptophan.

J gene: TRBJ2-7
V gene: TRBV6-5
CDR3 protein: CASSSSLAGHEQYF

J gene: TRBJ2-7
V gene: TRBV2
CDR3 protein: CASSDGQGGYEQYF

J gene: TRBJ2-1
V gene: TRBV2
CDR3 protein: CASTWTNSYNEQFF

J gene: TRBJ1-1
V gene: TRBV7-9
CDR3 protein: CASSLSLKDTEAFF

J gene: TRBJ2-1
V gene: TRBV28
CDR3 protein: CASSHRLRSSYNEQFF

J gene: TRBJ1-6
V gene: TRBV21-1
CDR3 protein: CASSKGRSSRGGTNSPLHF

J gene: TRBJ2-1
V gene: TRBV10-2
CDR3 protein: CASSGTSANEQFF

J gene: TRBJ2-5
V gene: TRBV5-1
CDR3 protein: CASSQPINRGLQETQYF

J gene: TRBJ2-3
V gene: TRBV19
CDR3 protein: CASSIGDGGGADTQYF

J gene: TRBJ2-1
V gene: TRBV13
CDR3 protein: CASRAGTSGGHNNEQFF

J gene: TRBJ2-5
V gene: TRBV2
CDR3 protein: CASSERQLKRETQYF

J gene: TRBJ2-7
V gene: TRBV7-6
CDR3 protein: CASSQEGVWEQYF

J gene: TRBJ2-1
V gene: TRBV5-5
CDR3 protein: CASSWGQEDEQFF

J gene: TRBJ2-1
V gene: TRBV12-3/TRBV12-4
CDR3 protein: CASSTGQGGFHEQFF

J gene: TRBJ2-3
V gene: TRBV11-2
CDR3 protein: CASSFFPGLAGGQDTQYF

J gene: TRBJ1-1
V gene: TRBV18
CDR3 protein: CASSWTERTEAFF

J gene: TRBJ1-2
V gene: TRBV11-2
CDR3 protein: CASSSRGYGYTF

J gene: TRBJ2-7
V gene: TRBV19
CDR3 protein: CASSITLTEIPYEQYF

J gene: TRBJ2-3
V gene: TRBV5-6
CDR3 protein: CASSPGQGVGTDTQYF

J gene: TRBJ1-2
V gene: TRBV9
CDR3 protein: CASSVVEGHGYTF

J gene: TRBJ2-7
V gene: TRBV18
CDR3 protein: CASGRDSTYEQYF

J gene: TRBJ2-3
V gene: TRBV20-1
CDR3 protein: CSARDSAGLYTQYF

J gene: TRBJ2-7
V gene: TRBV6-1
CDR3 protein: CASSLPGPGEQYF

J gene: TRBJ1-1
V gene: TRBV19
CDR3 protein: CASSTALASEAFF

J gene: TRBJ2-7
V gene: TRBV6-1
CDR3 protein: CASSGDRYAYEQYF

J gene: TRBJ2-7
V gene: TRBV5-4
CDR3 protein: CASSLDRARYEQYF

J gene: TRBJ2-5
V gene: TRBV7-7
CDR3 protein: CASSPLNRVQETQYF

J gene: TRBJ2-3
V gene: TRBV13
CDR3 protein: CASSAPSRPDTQYF

J gene: TRBJ1-1
V gene: TRBV12-3/TRBV12-4
CDR3 protein: CASSLTLGGTEAFF

J gene: TRBJ2-3
V gene: TRBV29-1
CDR3 protein: CSAAEVGTSGTDTQYF

J gene: TRBJ2-3
V gene: TRBV28
CDR3 protein: CASSSPPGMRTDTQYF

J gene: TRBJ2-7
V gene: TRBV13
CDR3 protein: CASSFGTGASFWQYF

J gene: TRBJ2-1
V gene: TRBV6-4
CDR3 protein: CASRASEDYNEQFF

J gene: TRBJ2-2
V gene: TRBV7-9
CDR3 protein: CASSFSPGSNTGELFF

J gene: TRBJ2-1
V gene: TRBV29-1
CDR3 protein: CSDGQTGLNEQFF

J gene: TRBJ2-1
V gene: TRBV4-1
CDR3 protein: CASSQDGGWINEQFF

J gene: TRBJ1-5
V gene: TRBV18
CDR3 protein: CASSPPWGQVNQPQHF

J gene: TRBJ2-7
V gene: TRBV13
CDR3 protein: CASSLGGRTNEQYF

J gene: TRBJ1-5
V gene: TRBV15
CDR3 protein: CATRAPGPVNQPQHF

J gene: TRBJ1-1
V gene: TRBV7-9
CDR3 protein: CASSPEGLNTEAFF

J gene: TRBJ2-2
V gene: TRBV11-3
CDR3 protein: CASSARPGQGSGELFF

J gene: TRBJ1-3
V gene: TRBV9
CDR3 protein: CASSGTGGFSGNTIYF

J gene: TRBJ1-2
V gene: TRBV29-1
CDR3 protein: CSVAHRANYGYTF

J gene: TRBJ1-3
V gene: TRBV11-2
CDR3 protein: CASSLVDYPGNTIYF

J gene: TRBJ2-5
V gene: TRBV20-1
CDR3 protein: CSARVAKEGLETQYF

J gene: TRBJ1-2
V gene: TRBV3-1
CDR3 protein: CASSQEFRTGEGYTF